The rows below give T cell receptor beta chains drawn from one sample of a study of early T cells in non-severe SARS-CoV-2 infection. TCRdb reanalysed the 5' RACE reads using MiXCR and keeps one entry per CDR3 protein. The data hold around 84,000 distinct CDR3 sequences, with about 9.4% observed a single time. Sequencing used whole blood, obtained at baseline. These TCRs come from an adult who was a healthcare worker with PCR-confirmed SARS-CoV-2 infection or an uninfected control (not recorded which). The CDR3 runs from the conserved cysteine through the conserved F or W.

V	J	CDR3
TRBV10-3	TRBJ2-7	CAISPPHSTYEQYF
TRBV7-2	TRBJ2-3	CASSKYPRGAGTDTQYF
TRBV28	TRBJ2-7	CASSFSGILYEQYF
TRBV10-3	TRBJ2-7	CAISFKLAVNYEQYF
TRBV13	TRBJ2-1	CASSLVREGEQFF
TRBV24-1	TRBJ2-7	CATSAAGQFYEQYF
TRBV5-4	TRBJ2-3	CATRRGYTDTQYF
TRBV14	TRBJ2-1	CASGWGPRGEQFF
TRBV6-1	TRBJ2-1	CASSGGDAPAYNEQFF
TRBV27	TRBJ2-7	CASRPLGGARSYEQYF
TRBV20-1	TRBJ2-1	CSARPLRSHEQFF
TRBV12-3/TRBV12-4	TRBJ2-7	CASSLEGVVSNEQYF
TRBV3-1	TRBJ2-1	CASSQDGSGRRYNEQFF
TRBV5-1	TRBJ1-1	CASSLEGQVGAFF
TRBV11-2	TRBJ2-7	CASSFAYEQYF
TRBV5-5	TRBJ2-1	CASSSSGTPYNEQFF
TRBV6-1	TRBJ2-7	CATDRSYEQYF
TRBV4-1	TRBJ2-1	CASSQVGEGRVDEQFF
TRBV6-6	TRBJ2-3	CASSYPGLGGRADTQYF
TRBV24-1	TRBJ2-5	CATSIKGTQYF
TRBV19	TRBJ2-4	CASSVPASDIQYF
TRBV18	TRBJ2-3	CASSRDTQYF
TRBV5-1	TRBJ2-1	CASRDQGAYNEQFF
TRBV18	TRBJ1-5	CASSPPHGGDQPQHF
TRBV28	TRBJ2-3	CASSDMYGTQYF
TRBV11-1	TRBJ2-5	CASSQGAGETQYF
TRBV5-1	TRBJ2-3	CASSPAGADSDTQYF
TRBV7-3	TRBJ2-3	CASSPQGAYTDTQYF
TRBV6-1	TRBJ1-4	CASSEAWGYNEKLFF
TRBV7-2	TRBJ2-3	CASSLSGVTDTQYF
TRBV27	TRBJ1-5	CASSPRQLNQPQHF
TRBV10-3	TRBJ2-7	CAISGTGSGDEQYF
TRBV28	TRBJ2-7	CASSFPVGGTSGSIGYEQYF
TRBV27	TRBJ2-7	CASRTGSSYEQYF
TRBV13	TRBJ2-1	CASSARLASEQFF
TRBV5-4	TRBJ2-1	CASITDSNEQFF
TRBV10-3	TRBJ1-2	CAISGGQTYGYTF
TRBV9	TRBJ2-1	CASSVHGTYNEQFF
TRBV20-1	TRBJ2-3	CSATPSPGRTDTQYF
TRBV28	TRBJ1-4	CASRGQGRDGEKLFF
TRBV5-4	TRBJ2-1	CASSSQILAGGTFF
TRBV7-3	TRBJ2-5	CASSFKPQETQYF
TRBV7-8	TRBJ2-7	CASSLGTSGNSYEQYF
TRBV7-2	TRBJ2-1	CASSSLNEQFF
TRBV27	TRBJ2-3	CASSPRDLYRVTDTQYF
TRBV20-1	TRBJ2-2	CSALAGGSPGELFF
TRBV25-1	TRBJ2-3	CASSKGAGTDTQYF
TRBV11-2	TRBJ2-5	CASSSLPGYETQYF
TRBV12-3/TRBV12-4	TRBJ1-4	CASSPTRGATNEKLFF
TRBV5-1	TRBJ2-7	CASSLGGQNYEQYF
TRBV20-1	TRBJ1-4	CSASLGVDNEKLFF
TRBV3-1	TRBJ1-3	CASSQGGQGANGNTIYF
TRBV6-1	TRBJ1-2	CASTPDRVVYGYTF
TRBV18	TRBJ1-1	CASSHSPGAQNTEAFF
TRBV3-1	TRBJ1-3	CASSQEVGTTRHSGNTIYF